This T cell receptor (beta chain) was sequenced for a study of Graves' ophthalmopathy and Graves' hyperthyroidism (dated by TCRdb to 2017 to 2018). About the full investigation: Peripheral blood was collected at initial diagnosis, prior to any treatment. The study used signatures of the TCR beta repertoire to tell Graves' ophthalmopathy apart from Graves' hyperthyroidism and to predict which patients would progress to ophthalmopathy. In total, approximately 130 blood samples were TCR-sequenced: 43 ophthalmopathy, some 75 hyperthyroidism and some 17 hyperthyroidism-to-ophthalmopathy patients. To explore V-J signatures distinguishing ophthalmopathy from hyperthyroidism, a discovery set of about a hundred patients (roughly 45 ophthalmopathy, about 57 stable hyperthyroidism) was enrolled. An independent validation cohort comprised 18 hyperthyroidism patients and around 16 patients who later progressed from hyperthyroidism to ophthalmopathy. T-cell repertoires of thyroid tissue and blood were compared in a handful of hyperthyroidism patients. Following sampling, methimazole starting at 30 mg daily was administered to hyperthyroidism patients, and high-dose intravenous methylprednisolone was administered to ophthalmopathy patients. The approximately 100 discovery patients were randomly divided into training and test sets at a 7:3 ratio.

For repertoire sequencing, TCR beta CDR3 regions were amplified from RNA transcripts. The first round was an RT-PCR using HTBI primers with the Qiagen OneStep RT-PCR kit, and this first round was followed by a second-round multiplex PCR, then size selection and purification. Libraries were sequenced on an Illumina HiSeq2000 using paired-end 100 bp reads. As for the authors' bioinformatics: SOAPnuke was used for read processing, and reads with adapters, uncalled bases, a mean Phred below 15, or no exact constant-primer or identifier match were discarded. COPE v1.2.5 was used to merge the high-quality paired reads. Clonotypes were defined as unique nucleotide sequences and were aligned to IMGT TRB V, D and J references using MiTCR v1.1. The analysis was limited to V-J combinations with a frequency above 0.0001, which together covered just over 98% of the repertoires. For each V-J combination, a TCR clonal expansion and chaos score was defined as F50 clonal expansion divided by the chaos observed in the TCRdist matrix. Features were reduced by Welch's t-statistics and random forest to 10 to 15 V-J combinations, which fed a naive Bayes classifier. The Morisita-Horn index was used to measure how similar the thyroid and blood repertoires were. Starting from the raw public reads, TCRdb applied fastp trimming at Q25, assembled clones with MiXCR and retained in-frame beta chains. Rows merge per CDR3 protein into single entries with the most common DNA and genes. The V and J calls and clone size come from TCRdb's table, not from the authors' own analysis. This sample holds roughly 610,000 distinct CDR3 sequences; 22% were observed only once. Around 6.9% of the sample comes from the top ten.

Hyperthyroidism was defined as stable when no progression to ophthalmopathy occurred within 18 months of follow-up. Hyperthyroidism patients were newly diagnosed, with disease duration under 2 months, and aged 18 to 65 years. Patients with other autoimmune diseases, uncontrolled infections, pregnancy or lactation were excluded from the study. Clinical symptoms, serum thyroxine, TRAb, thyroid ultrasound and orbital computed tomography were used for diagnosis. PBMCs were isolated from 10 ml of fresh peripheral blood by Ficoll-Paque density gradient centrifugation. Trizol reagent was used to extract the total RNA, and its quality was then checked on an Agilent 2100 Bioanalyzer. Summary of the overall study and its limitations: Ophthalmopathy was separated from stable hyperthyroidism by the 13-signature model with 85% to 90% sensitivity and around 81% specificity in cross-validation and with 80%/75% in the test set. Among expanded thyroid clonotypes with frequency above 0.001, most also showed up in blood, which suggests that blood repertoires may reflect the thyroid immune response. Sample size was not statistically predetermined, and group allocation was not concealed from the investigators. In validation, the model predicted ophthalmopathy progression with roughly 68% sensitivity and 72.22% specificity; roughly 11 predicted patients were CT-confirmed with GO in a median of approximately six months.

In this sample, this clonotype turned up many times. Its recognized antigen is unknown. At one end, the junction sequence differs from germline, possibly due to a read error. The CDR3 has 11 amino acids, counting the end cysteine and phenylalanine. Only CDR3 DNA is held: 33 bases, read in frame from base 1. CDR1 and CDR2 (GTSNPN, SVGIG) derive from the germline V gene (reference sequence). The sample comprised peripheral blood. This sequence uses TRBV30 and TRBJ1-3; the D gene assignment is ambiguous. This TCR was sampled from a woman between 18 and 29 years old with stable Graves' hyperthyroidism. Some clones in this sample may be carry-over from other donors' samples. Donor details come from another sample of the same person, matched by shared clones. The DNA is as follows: TGTGCCTGGAGTGGGGAAACCACCATATATTTC. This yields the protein CAWSGETTIYF.